This TCR beta chain was identified during a study of T cells in Graves' hyperthyroidism and ophthalmopathy. Notes on the study in general: Most clonotypes that expanded in the thyroid above 0.001 also showed up in blood.

RNA transcripts served as the template for amplifying TCR beta CDR3 regions. During a first-round RT-PCR of the TCR CDR3, the HTBI primer set was used. TCRdb ran MiXCR on the multiplex PCR reads and lists one entry per CDR3 protein. The sample lists approximately 400,000 distinct CDR3 sequences; about 14% were seen once. Remarks on this clonotype: The antigen remains unidentified.

The receptor comes from a man aged 30 to 39 with Graves' hyperthyroidism that later progressed to Graves' ophthalmopathy. What was sequenced was blood.

DNA of the CDR3: TGTGCCAGCAGCGTAGTGACCGTGGGATCTGGCTACACCTTC. Translated: CASSVVTVGSGYTF. V gene TRBV9 combines with J gene TRBJ1-2; D remains unclear. Germline-derived CDR1 and CDR2 are SGDLS and YYNGEE. The V end lost 0 bases, the J end lost 7 bases, and 13 bases lay between the germline ends. The CDR3 spans 14 residues.